Below, one TCR beta chain is given with its context. Its target antigen remains unknown. One base away there is no much larger clone; base qualities are not given. All of the isolated RNA was reverse transcribed with the High Capacity cDNA Reverse Transcription Kit, so expressed TCRB transcripts were sequenced. Deep immunoSEQ sequencing was performed on naive, central memory and regulatory T cell samples, with an average of roughly 3.6 million total reads per sample. Sorted cells were lysed in RLT buffer, and RNA was extracted using DNase-treated RNeasy Micro or Mini kits according to cell number. Each cell subset was processed separately to prevent cross-contamination, with patient and healthy donor samples processed together. Using the immunoSEQ multiplex PCR, TCRB sequences were amplified from cDNA into 87-bp fragments spanning the CDR3 region. Sequencing of the amplicons was done on the Illumina HiSeq platform. The original methods were these. Synthetic template baselines were used to correct PCR bias computationally, reads within Hamming distance 2 were collapsed, and singletons that could not be merged were discarded. By aligning reads against IMGT, V, D and J genes, CDR3 length, and insertions or deletions at six rearrangement sites were assigned. Within each subset, clonotype counts were normalized to sorted cell number, and only after that were true diversity and Gini coefficients computed with the tcR R package. The overlap coefficient, calculated on TCRB nucleotide sequences, was used to quantify repertoire sharing. Out-of-frame TCRB sequences from naive cells were analyzed as a proxy for the pre-selection repertoire. TCRdb limited this immuneACCESS table to in-frame rearrangements with V and J called. A share of clones is missing; checked studies link under half to unresolved V genes, and the rest is unexplained. V and J calls and clone size are those listed in that table; D and trimming were worked out from the DNA. The sample table shows fewer than 900,000 clones, and roughly a sixth are seen once. 0.023% of the sample is taken by the ten largest.

The data were taken from a study of beta chain features in type 1 diabetes (dated by TCRdb to about 2018). A note on the overall study: Mean age, gender distribution, total cell number and subset yield were not different between patients and healthy donors. In the study, recently diagnosed type 1 diabetes patients and matched healthy donors were compared on the TCRB repertoires of their sorted circulating CD4+ T cell subsets. Regulatory and stem cell-like memory subsets were obtained from only 8 patients and about eight healthy donors, while naive and central memory subsets were obtained from all 28 donors. A total of 107,917,701 sorted cells were examined across all samples, and a strong correlation was observed between cell number per subset and RNA yield.

V is clipped by 3 bases and J by 4 bases, and the sequence between their germline boundaries is 12 bases long. CDR1 and CDR2 (SQVTM, ANQGSEA) derive from the germline V gene. Its CDR3 holds 13 amino acids, cysteine through phenylalanine. The read is trimmed to its CDR3 DNA, 39 bases read in frame from base 1. From each donor, a single peripheral blood sample of around 120 mL on average was drawn into heparinised tubes. A BD FACSAria II was used to sort naive, central memory, regulatory and stem cell-like memory CD4+ T cells with a panel that included CD45RO, CCR7, CD25, CD127, CD95 and CD27. Purity was above 95% for every sorted population. Right away, PBMCs were isolated by Lymphoprep density gradient centrifugation and were stained directly, with no culture step. To minimize batch effects, samples were stained and sorted in pairs, one healthy donor with one patient per experiment. What the authors observed across the whole study: At VDJ recombination sites, patients with type 1 diabetes made fewer insertions and deleted more nucleotides, a pattern implying thymic rearrangement abnormalities. PCR might favor shorter templates, but patient and control samples were amplified and corrected together, so any skew would affect both groups equally. Type 1 diabetes patients showed a moderate but significant shortening of TCRB CDR3 length in all four CD4+ subsets. Sequencing cDNA rather than genomic DNA could over-represent highly expressing activated cells, although activation and CD3 levels did not differ between groups. HLA sub-analyses involved small numbers of individuals, so any influence of HLA type on TCRB rearrangement remained unresolved. Naive, central memory and regulatory TCRB repertoires appeared to be more similar among patients than among healthy donors.

The rearrangement combines TRBV29-1 with TRBJ1-2; a confident D gene designation cannot be given. The sample consisted of naive CD4+ T cells from blood. In the paper's terms, the cell subset or site label means: true naive CD4+ T cells. The sequence derives from a woman younger than 30 in good health. DNA sequence: TGCAGCGTTGATCTACAGACCTCCTATGGCTACACCTTC. Protein translation: CSVDLQTSYGYTF.